The table lists the clone carrying this T cell receptor beta chain with a few counts. Each unsorted PBMC replicate got 300 ng genomic DNA, tens of thousands of genomes. Authors' processing steps: ImmunoSEQ gave junction-only sequences without quality scores, so filtering differed. Data came from immunoSEQ multiplex PCR; TCRdb stores just in-frame clones and leaves some out. That table furnishes V, J and clone size, whereas the DNA furnished D and trimming. This table holds 400,000 to 550,000 clones, less than 80% found once. V lost 5 bases and J lost 2, with 6 bases in between. The CDR3 has 12 residues. CDR1 and CDR2 (germline): KGHSH, LQKENI. The data belong to a study of shared clonotypes between healthy human individuals. Study as a whole: Two female and three male donors aged 18 to 49 were enrolled.

Healthy HIV-negative adults with no recent acute infections or vaccinations were recruited as donors. This TCR was sampled from a woman in her 40s in good health. Some clones in this sample may be carry-over from other donors' samples. Sequenced: PBMCs. The chain has TRBV18 and TRBJ2-5; weak D call: TRBD2 (6 bases). The CDR3 loop is CASSGGQETQYF. CDR3 DNA sequence: TGTGCCAGCTCAGGGGGGCAAGAGACCCAGTACTTC.